This paragraph covers one T cell receptor (beta chain) sequence. The record originates from a study of technical replicates of blood from a handful of donors. Only in-frame clones appear in the TCRdb table, and some are missing; sequencing was by immunoSEQ multiplex PCR. The data hold more than 65,000 clones, with about 92% observed a single time. The germline gives CDR1 SGDLS, CDR2 YYNGEE. CDR3 size: 15 residues. The germline V and J ends were trimmed by 3 bases and 3 bases, with 15 bases remaining between them. The clonotype comes from a human donor in good health. Sequencing was done on a sample of T cells isolated from PBMCs. This rearrangement joins TRBV9 to TRBJ1-1; weak D call: TRBD1 (5 bases). CDR3 bases: TGTGCCAGCAGCGCTCTGAAGGGGTCTCACACTGAAGCTTTCTTT. This translates into CASSALKGSHTEAFF.